This T cell receptor beta chain was documented in a study of control samples from healthy donors and cancer patients. Assay: immunoSEQ multiplex PCR; the TCRdb copy retains only in-frame clones and omits some. Found here are some 150,000 clones, roughly 95% of them singletons; the top ten hold under 1.2%. The CDR3 covers 14 residues. Germline V gene data show CDR1 as SNHLY and CDR2 as FYNNEI. V lost 2 bases, J lost 6 bases, and 13 bases lay in between. This chain joins TRBV2 and TRBJ1-2; no clear D. Sequenced input: blood. This clonotype originated in a woman aged 25 to 39 in good health. CDR3 DNA: TGTGCCAGCAGTGAACCCTCTATCTTGAATGGCTACACCTTC. It encodes CASSEPSILNGYTF.